The present entry profiles one TCR beta chain with its context. Only in-frame clones appear in the TCRdb table, and some are missing; sequencing was by immunoSEQ multiplex PCR. The sample holds 150,000 to 200,000 clones, approximately 87% seen once. The data originate from a study of blood T cell repertoires in COVID-19. For the study at large: The cDNA or gDNA used as material had been derived from T cells, B-cell-depleted T cells, or PBMCs.

CDR1 and CDR2 (germline): SGHRS, YFSETQ. The V and J ends lost 4 bases and 6 bases respectively, with 17 bases between them. The length of the CDR3 is 14 residues. Followed over time, Seattle patients had been enrolled while infection was active. This chain joins TRBV5-1 and TRBJ2-7; D remains unclear. This sequence was found in an older woman with COVID-19, enrolled during active disease. The sample was peripheral blood. The CDR3, as DNA: TGCGCCAGCAGCCCCTCCCTAGGTGCCGCCGAGCAGTACTTC. Translating gives CASSPSLGAAEQYF.